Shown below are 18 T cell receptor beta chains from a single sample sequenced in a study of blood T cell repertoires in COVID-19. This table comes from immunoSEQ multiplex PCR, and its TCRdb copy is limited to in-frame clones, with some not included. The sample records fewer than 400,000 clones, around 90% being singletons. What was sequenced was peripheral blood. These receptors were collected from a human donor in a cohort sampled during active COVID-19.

The CDR3 protein is CASLRGIHYEQYF. CDR3 coding DNA: TGTGCCAGCCTCCGAGGGATTCACTACGAGCAGTACTTC. The chain has TRBV2 and TRBJ2-7; tentative D call: TRBD2 (5 bases). Germline assignment: CDR1 SNHLY and CDR2 FYNNEI. Trimming removed 8 bases from V and 3 bases from J, with 14 bases in between. This CDR3 contains 13 residues.

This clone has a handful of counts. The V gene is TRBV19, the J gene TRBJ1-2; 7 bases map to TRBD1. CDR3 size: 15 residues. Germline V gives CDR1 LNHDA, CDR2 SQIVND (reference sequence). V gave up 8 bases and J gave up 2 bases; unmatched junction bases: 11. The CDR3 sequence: CASAQQGWSNYGYTF. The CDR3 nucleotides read TGTGCCAGTGCCCAACAGGGGTGGTCGAACTATGGCTACACCTTC.

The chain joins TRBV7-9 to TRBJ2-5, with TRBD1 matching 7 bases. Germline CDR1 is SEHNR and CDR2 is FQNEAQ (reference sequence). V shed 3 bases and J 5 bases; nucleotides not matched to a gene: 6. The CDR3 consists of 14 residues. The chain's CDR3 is CASSFQQGKETQYF. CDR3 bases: TGTGCCAGCAGCTTTCAACAGGGGAAGGAGACCCAGTACTTC. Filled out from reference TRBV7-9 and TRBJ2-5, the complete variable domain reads DTGVSQNPRHKITKRGQNVTFRCDPISEHNRLYWYRQTLGQGPEFLTYFQNEAQLEKSRLLSDRFSAERPKGSFSTLEIQRTEQGDSAMYLCASSFQQGKETQYFGPGTRLLVL.

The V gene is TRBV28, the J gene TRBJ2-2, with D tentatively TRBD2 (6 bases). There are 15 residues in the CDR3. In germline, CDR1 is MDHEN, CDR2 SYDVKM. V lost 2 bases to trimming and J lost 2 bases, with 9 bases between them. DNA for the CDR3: TGTGCCAGCAGTTTAATGGGGGGTAACACCGGGGAGCTGTTTTTT. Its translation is CASSLMGGNTGELFF. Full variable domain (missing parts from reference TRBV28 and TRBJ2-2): DVKVTQSSRYLVKRTGEKVFLECVQDMDHENMFWYRQDPGLGLRLIYFSYDVKMKEKGDIPEGYSVSREKKERFSLILESASTNQTSMYLCASSLMGGNTGELFFGEGSRLTVL.

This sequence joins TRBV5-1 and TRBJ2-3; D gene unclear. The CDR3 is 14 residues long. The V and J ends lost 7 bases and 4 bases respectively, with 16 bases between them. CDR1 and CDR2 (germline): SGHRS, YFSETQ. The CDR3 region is CASGAAVLADTQYF. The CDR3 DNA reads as TGCGCCAGCGGCGCGGCGGTCCTCGCAGATACGCAGTATTTT.

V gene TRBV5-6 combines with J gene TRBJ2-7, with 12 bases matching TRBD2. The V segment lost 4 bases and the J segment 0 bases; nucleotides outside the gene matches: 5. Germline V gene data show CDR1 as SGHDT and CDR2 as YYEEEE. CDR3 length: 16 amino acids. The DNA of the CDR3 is TGTGCCAGCAGCGCGACTAGCGGGAGTAGCTCCTACGAGCAGTACTTC. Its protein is CASSATSGSSSYEQYF.

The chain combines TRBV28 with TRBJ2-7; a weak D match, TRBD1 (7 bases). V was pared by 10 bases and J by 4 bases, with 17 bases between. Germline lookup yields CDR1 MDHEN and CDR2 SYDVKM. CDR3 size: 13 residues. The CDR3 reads CATATGRRYEQYF. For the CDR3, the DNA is TGTGCCACCGCGACAGGGAGGCGATACGAGCAGTACTTC.

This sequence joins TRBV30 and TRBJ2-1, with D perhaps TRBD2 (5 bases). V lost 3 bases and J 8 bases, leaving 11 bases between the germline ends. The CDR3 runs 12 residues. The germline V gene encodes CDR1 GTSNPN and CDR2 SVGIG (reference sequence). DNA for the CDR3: TGTGCCTGGAGGCGGCGGGCGGATGAGCAGTTCTTC. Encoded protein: CAWRRRADEQFF.

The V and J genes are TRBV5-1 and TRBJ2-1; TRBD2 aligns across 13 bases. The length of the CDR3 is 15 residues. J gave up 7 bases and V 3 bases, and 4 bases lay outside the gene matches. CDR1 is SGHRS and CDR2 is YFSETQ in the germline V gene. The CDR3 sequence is CASSSTTSGGNEQFF. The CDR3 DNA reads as TGCGCCAGCAGCTCAACGACTAGCGGGGGGAATGAGCAGTTCTTC.

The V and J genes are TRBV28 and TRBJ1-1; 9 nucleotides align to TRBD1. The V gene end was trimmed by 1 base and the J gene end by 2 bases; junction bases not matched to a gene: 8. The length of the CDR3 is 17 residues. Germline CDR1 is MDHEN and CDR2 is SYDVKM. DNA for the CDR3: TGTGCCAGCAGTTTATTTGGGACAGGGTTTTTCAACACTGAAGCTTTCTTT. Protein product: CASSLFGTGFFNTEAFF.

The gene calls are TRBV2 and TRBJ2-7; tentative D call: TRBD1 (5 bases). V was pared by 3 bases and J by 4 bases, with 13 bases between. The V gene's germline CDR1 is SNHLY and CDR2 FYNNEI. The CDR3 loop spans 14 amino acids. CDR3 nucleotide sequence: TGTGCCAGCAGTGATGGGGCTGTCAAATACGAGCAGTACTTC. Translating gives CASSDGAVKYEQYF.

The CDR3 here is CASRDSGTYNEQFF. The CDR3 DNA reads as TGTGCCAGCCGGGATAGCGGGACCTACAATGAGCAGTTCTTC. This sequence joins TRBV27 and TRBJ2-1; 8 nucleotides align to TRBD2. V lost 8 bases to trimming and J lost 2 bases; unmatched junction nucleotides: 5. This CDR3 has 14 amino acids. Germline V gene data show CDR1 as MNHEY and CDR2 as SMNVEV (reference sequence).

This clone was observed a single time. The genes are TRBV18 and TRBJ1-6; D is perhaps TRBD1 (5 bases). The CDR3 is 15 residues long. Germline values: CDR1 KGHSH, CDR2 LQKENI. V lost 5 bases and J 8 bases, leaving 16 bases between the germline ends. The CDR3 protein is CASSEQGAGYSPLHF. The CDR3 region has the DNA TGTGCCAGCTCAGAACAAGGGGCGGGATATTCACCCCTCCACTTT.

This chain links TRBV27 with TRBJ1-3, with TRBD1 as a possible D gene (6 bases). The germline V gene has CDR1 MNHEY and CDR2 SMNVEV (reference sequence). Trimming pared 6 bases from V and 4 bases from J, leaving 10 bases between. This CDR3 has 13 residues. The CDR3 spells CASRRQAGNTIYF. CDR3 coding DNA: TGTGCCAGCAGAAGACAGGCGGGAAACACCATATATTTT.

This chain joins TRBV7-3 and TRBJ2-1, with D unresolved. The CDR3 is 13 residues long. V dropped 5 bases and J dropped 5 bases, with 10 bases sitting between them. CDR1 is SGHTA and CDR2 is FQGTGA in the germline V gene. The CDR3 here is CASSPMVDNEQFF. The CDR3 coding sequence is TGTGCCAGCAGCCCTATGGTCGACAATGAGCAGTTCTTC.

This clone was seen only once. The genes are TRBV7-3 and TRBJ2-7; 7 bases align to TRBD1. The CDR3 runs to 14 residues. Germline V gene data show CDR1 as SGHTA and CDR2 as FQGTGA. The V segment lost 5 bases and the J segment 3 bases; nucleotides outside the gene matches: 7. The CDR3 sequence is CASSPAGGSYEQYF. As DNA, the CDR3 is TGTGCCAGCAGCCCCGCAGGGGGAAGCTACGAGCAGTACTTC.

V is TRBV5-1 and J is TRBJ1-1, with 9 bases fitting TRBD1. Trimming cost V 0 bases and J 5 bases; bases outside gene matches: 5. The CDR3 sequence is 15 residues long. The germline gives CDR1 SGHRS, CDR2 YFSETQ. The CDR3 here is CASSLVRTGDTEAFF. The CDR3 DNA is TGCGCCAGCAGCTTGGTTAGGACAGGGGATACTGAAGCTTTCTTT.

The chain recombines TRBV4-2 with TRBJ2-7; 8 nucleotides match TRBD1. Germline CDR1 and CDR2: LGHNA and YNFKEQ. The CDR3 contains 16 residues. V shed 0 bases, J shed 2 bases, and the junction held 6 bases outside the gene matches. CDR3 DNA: TGTGCCAGCAGCCAAGAAACGGACAGGGATCCCTACGAGCAGTACTTC. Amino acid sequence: CASSQETDRDPYEQYF.